Described below is a single T cell receptor (beta chain) sequence and its context. The specificity of this receptor is unknown. Base qualities were left out, and no much larger clone turns up one base away. These data belong to a study of T cell responses to AZD1222 COVID-19 vaccine (TCRdb year 2021). Describing the broader study: AZD1222 recipients given second doses at about 4 weeks or at about 12 weeks were pooled, since spike-specific TCR depth and breadth were not found to differ between the two schedules. TCR sequencing covered roughly 230 trial participants: 207 given two doses of AZD1222 and 26 given two doses of MenACWY control vaccine. Trial participants were enrolled by age into 18-55, 56-69 and 70-plus year subgroups, with approximately 150, 30 and 60 TCR-sequenced participants respectively.

The CDR3 sequence holds 15 residues, the cysteine and phenylalanine included. The retained sequence is limited to the CDR3, 45 bases, with the frame set at the first base. A distance of 6 bases separates the germline ends of V and J, which lose 0 bases and 0 bases respectively. The germline V gene gives CDR1 as SGHNT and CDR2 as YENEEA. The CDR3 regions of human TCRbeta chains were subjected to immunosequencing. As for the original processing: TCRs in the repertoires were matched against a reference library of SARS-CoV-2-specific TCRs that had been generated with the MIRA antigen-specificity platform. Breadth meant the fraction of unique TCRs that were SARS-CoV-2-associated, whereas depth meant the fraction of total T cells that were SARS-CoV-2-associated. Each spike-specific TCR was assigned to its reactive spike region and to a CD4 or CD8 class using the MIRA data. Log10-transformed breadth and depth values were compared by one-way ANOVA with Sidak's multiple comparisons tests. What TCRdb holds here is the immuneACCESS table cut down to in-frame rearrangements. Part of the clones is not present; checked against another copy, under half of the missing clones reflect an unresolved V gene, and the others are unexplained. V and J calls and clone size are as listed in that table; D and trimming were resolved from the DNA. This sample gives around 150,000 clones in total; 80% to 95% of them show up just once. The top ten clones comprise 1.3% to 1.5% of the sample.

Broad study findings and their caveats: Only a handful of AZD1222 recipients were SARS-CoV-2 seropositive at baseline, limiting conclusions about previously exposed vaccinees. Because no day 14 peak-response samples were available, repertoires were characterized only after the peak T cell response. Spike-specific TCR breadth and depth rose significantly after two AZD1222 doses compared with day 0 and with MenACWY recipients. The 56-69-year group was small, and its depth increase did not reach significance, likely because of low power. Nearly half of unique spike-specific TCRs reportedly recognized epitopes outside regions mutated in the B.1.351 and B.1.1.7 variants. The vaccine-associated CD4 TCRs covered the entire spike protein, and the dominant responses fell in regions 160-218 and 743-854. Most participants were white British and females outnumbered males, and the authors suggested that clonal diversity may have been underestimated.

Per the publication, the time point label means: baseline before first vaccination. Samples from vaccinated people were obtained from the UK trials COV001 and COV002, which included a single-blind randomized controlled phase 2/3 trial of AZD1222 (ChAdOx1 nCoV-19) in healthy adults. Trial participant PBMC samples were collected at day 0 and day 28 after the second dose for TCRbeta chain sequencing. The origin of this receptor is an adult in good health. This specimen consisted of peripheral blood, obtained on day 0 of AZD1222 vaccination. The sequence is built from TRBV11-3 and TRBJ2-1; a tentative D call is TRBD1 (6 bases match). The CDR3 here reads CASSLETGSYNEQFF. The DNA reads as follows: TGTGCCAGCAGCTTAGAGACAGGCTCCTACAATGAGCAGTTCTTC.